The 5 T cell receptor beta chains below were found in one sample sequenced in a study of blood T cell repertoires in COVID-19. Profiled with immunoSEQ multiplex PCR; TCRdb holds only in-frame clones, not every one. The table shows about 45,000 clones, with about 86% occurring only once. Specimen: peripheral blood. These receptor sequences come from a human donor in a cohort sampled during active COVID-19.

This clone occurred once. The chain combines TRBV24-1 with TRBJ1-2, with D possibly TRBD1 on 6 matching bases. Trimming pared 2 bases from V and 8 bases from J, leaving 11 bases between. Germline CDR1 reads KGHDR; CDR2 reads SFDVKD. This CDR3 has 13 residues. CDR3 amino acids: CATSDSDRSGYTF. The CDR3 nucleotides read TGTGCCACCAGTGATTCGGACAGATCAGGCTACACCTTC.

There are a few counts of this clone. V gene TRBV4-1 combines with J gene TRBJ1-6, with 7 positions matching TRBD1. V lost 3 bases to trimming and J lost 7 bases; unmatched junction nucleotides: 6. In germline, CDR1 is MGHRA, CDR2 YSYEKL. This CDR3 region has 15 residues. CDR3 loop: CASSHGRDSNSPLHF. DNA of the CDR3: TGCGCCAGCAGCCATGGCCGGGACAGCAATTCACCCCTCCACTTT.

The rearrangement uses TRBV6-6 and TRBJ1-2; D remains unclear. The CDR3 runs 12 residues. Trimming cost V 4 bases and J 2 bases, with 5 bases left between them. Germline V gene sequence: CDR1 MNHNY, CDR2 SVGAGI (reference sequence). The CDR3 sequence is CASSSQNYGYTF. The DNA for the CDR3 is TGTGCCAGCAGTTCTCAGAACTATGGCTACACCTTC.

This chain connects TRBV19 to TRBJ1-2, with TRBD1 matching over 9 bases. V was pared by 6 bases and J by 8 bases, with 7 bases of the junction left unmatched. The V gene's germline CDR1 is LNHDA and CDR2 SQIVND (reference sequence). This CDR3 is 13 amino acids long. The CDR3 spells CASSSGTGQGYTF. In DNA, the CDR3 is TGTGCCAGTAGCTCCGGGACAGGGCAGGGCTACACCTTC. The full variable domain, completed using reference TRBV19 and TRBJ1-2, is DGGITQSPKYLFRKEGQNVTLSCEQNLNHDAMYWYRQDPGQGLRLIYYSQIVNDFQKGDIAEGYSVSREKKESFPLTVTSAQKNPTAFYLCASSSGTGQGYTFGSGTRLTVV.

V is TRBV19 and J is TRBJ2-5; TRBD2 matches at 8 bases. V dropped 3 bases and J dropped 3; count of bases not matched to a gene: 3. Germline values: CDR1 LNHDA, CDR2 SQIVND (reference sequence). CDR3 size: 14 residues. The CDR3 spells CASSIRGGEETQYF. The CDR3 nucleotides are TGTGCCAGTAGTATCCGGGGGGGCGAAGAGACCCAGTACTTC. Full variable domain (remainder filled in from reference TRBV19 and TRBJ2-5): DGGITQSPKYLFRKEGQNVTLSCEQNLNHDAMYWYRQDPGQGLRLIYYSQIVNDFQKGDIAEGYSVSREKKESFPLTVTSAQKNPTAFYLCASSIRGGEETQYFGPGTRLLVL.